The rows below give T cell receptor beta chains drawn from one sample of a study of blood T cell repertoires in COVID-19. Profiling relied on immunoSEQ multiplex PCR, and the TCRdb table lists in-frame clones only, not all of them. The data show roughly 160,000 clones, 75% to 85% seen once. The specimen sequenced was PBMCs or T cells enriched from blood (not recorded which). Receptors originate from a woman aged 60 to 75 who had recovered from COVID-19. CDR3s include the opening cysteine and the closing phenylalanine or tryptophan. Each record gives: clone size, D gene, V gene, J gene, CDR3 DNA, CDR3 protein. A D gene is named only where the DNA matches it firmly. The size of a clone is reported for some rows only, either as once, few or many, or as a class for expanded clones.

clone_size: .
d_call: TRBD1
v_call: TRBV10-2
j_call: TRBJ1-2
cdr3_nt: TGCGCCAGCAGAGACAGGGGTTACTTCAATGGCTACACCTTC
cdr3_aa: CASRDRGYFNGYTF

clone_size: .
d_call: .
v_call: TRBV2
j_call: TRBJ1-4
cdr3_nt: TGTGCCAGCAGTGACTTCGGGGGAACTAATGAAAAACTGTTTTTT
cdr3_aa: CASSDFGGTNEKLFF

clone_size: .
d_call: TRBD2
v_call: TRBV11-2
j_call: TRBJ2-5
cdr3_nt: TGTGCCACGGGGGAGGGACAAGAGACCCAGTACTTC
cdr3_aa: CATGEGQETQYF

clone_size: .
d_call: TRBD1
v_call: TRBV5-6
j_call: TRBJ1-1
cdr3_nt: TGTGCCAGCAGCGCTAAGACCAGGGGGCTCACTGAAGCTTTCTTT
cdr3_aa: CASSAKTRGLTEAFF

clone_size: .
d_call: .
v_call: TRBV6-6
j_call: TRBJ2-3
cdr3_nt: TGTGCCAGCACCAGCGGCACAGATACGCAGTATTTT
cdr3_aa: CASTSGTDTQYF

clone_size: few
d_call: .
v_call: TRBV7-8
j_call: TRBJ2-1
cdr3_nt: TGTGCCAGCAGCTGGGGGTCTAGCGCCCGGGGCAATGAGCAGTTCTTC
cdr3_aa: CASSWGSSARGNEQFF

clone_size: .
d_call: .
v_call: TRBV6-5
j_call: TRBJ2-3
cdr3_nt: TGTGCCAGCAGTTACGGGGCCGACACAGATACGCAGTATTTT
cdr3_aa: CASSYGADTDTQYF

clone_size: few
d_call: .
v_call: TRBV6-5
j_call: TRBJ2-7
cdr3_nt: TGTGCCAGCAGTTTAACGGGGGAGAGCTCCTACGAGCAGTACTTC
cdr3_aa: CASSLTGESSYEQYF

clone_size: .
d_call: TRBD1
v_call: TRBV24-1
j_call: TRBJ2-2
cdr3_nt: TGTGCCACCAGTGACCCGACTCGACAGGGGGCCTCCACCGGGGAGCTGTTTTTT
cdr3_aa: CATSDPTRQGASTGELFF

clone_size: .
d_call: .
v_call: TRBV30
j_call: TRBJ2-1
cdr3_nt: TGTGCCTGGACCTCTTCTCGGGGATCCTACAATGAGCAGTTCTTC
cdr3_aa: CAWTSSRGSYNEQFF

clone_size: .
d_call: .
v_call: TRBV5-6
j_call: TRBJ2-1
cdr3_nt: TGTGCCAGCAGCGCATTGGACAGCTACAATGAGCAGTTCTTC
cdr3_aa: CASSALDSYNEQFF

clone_size: .
d_call: .
v_call: TRBV6-5
j_call: TRBJ1-1
cdr3_nt: TGTGCCAGCAGTTACCGAGAAGGGAGGACTGAAGCTTTCTTT
cdr3_aa: CASSYREGRTEAFF

clone_size: .
d_call: TRBD2
v_call: TRBV3-1/TRBV3-2
j_call: TRBJ2-3
cdr3_nt: TGTGCCAGCAGCCAAGACACTAGCGGGGGGCCTAGCACAGATACGCAGTATTTT
cdr3_aa: CASSQDTSGGPSTDTQYF

clone_size: .
d_call: .
v_call: TRBV18
j_call: TRBJ1-2
cdr3_nt: TGTGCCAGCTCACCAAGCACAGGCATCACCTATGGCTACACCTTC
cdr3_aa: CASSPSTGITYGYTF

clone_size: .
d_call: .
v_call: TRBV3-1/TRBV3-2
j_call: TRBJ1-2
cdr3_nt: TGTGCCAGCAGCAGCAGGGTGGGGGGCTACACCTTC
cdr3_aa: CASSSRVGGYTF

clone_size: .
d_call: .
v_call: TRBV27
j_call: TRBJ1-1
cdr3_nt: TGTGCCAGCAGTTTATACTTCGGGGAATGGGTCACTGAAGCTTTCTTT
cdr3_aa: CASSLYFGEWVTEAFF

clone_size: .
d_call: .
v_call: TRBV2
j_call: TRBJ2-6
cdr3_nt: TGTGCCAGCCTCCCCGGGGGTTCTGGGGCCAACGTCCTGACTTTC
cdr3_aa: CASLPGGSGANVLTF

clone_size: .
d_call: .
v_call: TRBV10-1
j_call: TRBJ1-1
cdr3_nt: TGCGCCAGCAGTGATTCAGGGTTGGCTTTCTTT
cdr3_aa: CASSDSGLAFF

clone_size: .
d_call: .
v_call: TRBV5-6
j_call: TRBJ2-7
cdr3_nt: TGTGCCAGCAGCTTGGGCGGCGCCTCCTACGAGCAGTACTTC
cdr3_aa: CASSLGGASYEQYF

clone_size: .
d_call: TRBD1
v_call: TRBV12-3/TRBV12-4
j_call: TRBJ2-5
cdr3_nt: TGTGCCAGCAGTAGGGACAGGGCCGAGACCCAGTACTTC
cdr3_aa: CASSRDRAETQYF

clone_size: .
d_call: TRBD1
v_call: TRBV6-5
j_call: TRBJ2-1
cdr3_nt: TGTGCCAGCTCGGGCTATAGGACAGGGGTCGAGCAGTTCTTC
cdr3_aa: CASSGYRTGVEQFF

clone_size: .
d_call: .
v_call: TRBV20-1
j_call: TRBJ1-1
cdr3_nt: TGCAGTATCGGGTCACTGGAAGCTTTCTTT
cdr3_aa: CSIGSLEAFF

clone_size: once
d_call: .
v_call: TRBV18
j_call: TRBJ2-7
cdr3_nt: TGTGCCAGCTCACTCGACGGGTACGAGCAGTACTTC
cdr3_aa: CASSLDGYEQYF

clone_size: .
d_call: TRBD1
v_call: TRBV19
j_call: TRBJ1-5
cdr3_nt: TGTGCCAGTCGACAGGGGGCGCAGGGCAATCAGCCCCAGCATTTT
cdr3_aa: CASRQGAQGNQPQHF

clone_size: .
d_call: TRBD1
v_call: TRBV11-3
j_call: TRBJ2-1
cdr3_nt: TGTGCCAGCAGCTGGGACAGGGGGCGCGGAGAGCAGTTCTTC
cdr3_aa: CASSWDRGRGEQFF

clone_size: .
d_call: .
v_call: TRBV7-8
j_call: TRBJ1-5
cdr3_nt: TGTGCCAGCAGCTTAGTCGGGGTAGATCAGCCCCAGCATTTT
cdr3_aa: CASSLVGVDQPQHF

clone_size: .
d_call: TRBD1
v_call: TRBV5-1
j_call: TRBJ1-2
cdr3_nt: TGCGCCAGCAGCTTGGATGGACAGGGGCCTTATGGCTACACCTTC
cdr3_aa: CASSLDGQGPYGYTF

clone_size: .
d_call: TRBD2
v_call: TRBV5-1
j_call: TRBJ2-7
cdr3_nt: TGCGCCACCAGTAATAGCGGGGGGGAAAGCTCCTACGAGCAGTACTTC
cdr3_aa: CATSNSGGESSYEQYF

clone_size: .
d_call: TRBD2
v_call: TRBV6-4
j_call: TRBJ2-3
cdr3_nt: TGTGCCAGCAGTGACTGGGAGGGCGATACGCAGTATTTT
cdr3_aa: CASSDWEGDTQYF

clone_size: .
d_call: .
v_call: TRBV7-2
j_call: TRBJ2-1
cdr3_nt: TGTGCCAGCAGCGGATCAGGTAGTCATGAGCAGTTCTTC
cdr3_aa: CASSGSGSHEQFF

clone_size: .
d_call: .
v_call: TRBV5-1
j_call: TRBJ2-7
cdr3_nt: TGCGCCAGCAGCTTTGGAAGCGGACCCTACGAGCAGTACTTC
cdr3_aa: CASSFGSGPYEQYF

clone_size: .
d_call: .
v_call: TRBV7-3
j_call: TRBJ2-7
cdr3_nt: TGTGCCAGCAGCTTCATTGAGCCACAGGGCGAGTACGAGCAGTACTTC
cdr3_aa: CASSFIEPQGEYEQYF

clone_size: .
d_call: TRBD1
v_call: TRBV18
j_call: TRBJ2-7
cdr3_nt: TGTGCCAGCTCACCCCGAGAAGGGGGCAACGAGCAGTACTTC
cdr3_aa: CASSPREGGNEQYF

clone_size: .
d_call: TRBD1
v_call: TRBV27
j_call: TRBJ2-1
cdr3_nt: TGTGCCAGCAGTGCCGGGACAGGGGGGAACAATGAGCAGTTCTTC
cdr3_aa: CASSAGTGGNNEQFF

clone_size: .
d_call: TRBD2
v_call: TRBV7-2
j_call: TRBJ2-3
cdr3_nt: TGTGCCAGCAGCACCTTACTAGCGGGACGCACAGATACGCAGTATTTT
cdr3_aa: CASSTLLAGRTDTQYF

clone_size: .
d_call: .
v_call: TRBV5-4
j_call: TRBJ1-2
cdr3_nt: TGTGCCAGCAGGGGTTTTGGAGGGTATGGCTACACCTTC
cdr3_aa: CASRGFGGYGYTF

clone_size: .
d_call: TRBD1
v_call: TRBV6-2/TRBV6-3
j_call: TRBJ2-7
cdr3_nt: TGTGCCAGCAGTACCACCGGGACAGCGACCTACGAGCAGTACTTC
cdr3_aa: CASSTTGTATYEQYF

clone_size: .
d_call: .
v_call: TRBV11-2
j_call: TRBJ1-2
cdr3_nt: TGTGCCAGCATTAGCGGGGGCGCTGACTATGGCTACACCTTC
cdr3_aa: CASISGGADYGYTF

clone_size: .
d_call: TRBD2
v_call: TRBV7-3
j_call: TRBJ2-1
cdr3_nt: TGTGCCAGCAGTAGCGGGGGGGCCTCCAATGAGCAGTTCTTC
cdr3_aa: CASSSGGASNEQFF

clone_size: .
d_call: TRBD1
v_call: TRBV6-5
j_call: TRBJ2-3
cdr3_nt: TGTGCCAGCAGTTCCGACAGGGCCCTCACAGATACGCAGTATTTT
cdr3_aa: CASSSDRALTDTQYF

clone_size: .
d_call: TRBD2
v_call: TRBV5-4
j_call: TRBJ2-1
cdr3_nt: TGTGCCAGCAGCCCTCAACTAGCGGGGGGGCCGAAAAATGAGCAGTTCTTC
cdr3_aa: CASSPQLAGGPKNEQFF

clone_size: .
d_call: TRBD2
v_call: TRBV7-2
j_call: TRBJ2-5
cdr3_nt: TGTGCCAGCAGCATATTTAGCGGGGTCGAGACCCAGTACTTC
cdr3_aa: CASSIFSGVETQYF

clone_size: .
d_call: .
v_call: TRBV7-9
j_call: TRBJ1-5
cdr3_nt: TGTGCCAGCAGCGATAACATTGATAGCAATCAGCCCCAGCATTTT
cdr3_aa: CASSDNIDSNQPQHF

clone_size: .
d_call: TRBD2
v_call: TRBV20-1
j_call: TRBJ2-5
cdr3_nt: TGCAGTGCTAGTCTAGGGACTAGCGGGGGAGAGACCCAGTACTTC
cdr3_aa: CSASLGTSGGETQYF

clone_size: .
d_call: TRBD1
v_call: TRBV6-5
j_call: TRBJ2-7
cdr3_nt: TGTGCCAGCAGTCCGACAGGGGGCAAGCAGTACTTC
cdr3_aa: CASSPTGGKQYF

clone_size: .
d_call: .
v_call: TRBV2
j_call: TRBJ2-3
cdr3_nt: TGTGCCAGCAGTAATGGGCGGGGTCCCACAGATACGCAGTATTTT
cdr3_aa: CASSNGRGPTDTQYF